One sample yielded the 28 T cell receptor beta chains listed below, sequenced in a study of cytomegalovirus exposure and HLA in healthy donors (dated by TCRdb to the late 2010s). The protocol used for the library was the immunoSEQ multiplex PCR assay. For the multiplex PCR, a mixture combining 60 forward primers for TCR Vbeta segments and 13 reverse primers for TCR Jbeta segments was used. Imported from immuneACCESS, the table was reduced by TCRdb to in-frame sequences with V and J called. These copies leave out some clones; in studies compared against another copy, an unresolved V gene accounts for under half, and the cause of the remainder is not known. Within this sample are some 79,000 clones, with around three fifths of them counted one time only. In total, the top ten clones hold about 15% of the sample. Sequenced sample: PBMCs. The receptors here all came from a woman aged 40 to 49 in good health and CMV-seropositive.

The chain joins TRBV28 to TRBJ1-1; D uncertain. This CDR3 comprises 12 residues. Trimming removed 9 bases at V and 3 bases at J, with 11 bases between. CDR1 and CDR2 (germline): MDHEN, SYDVKM. The CDR3 bases are TGTGCCAGTAAAATCCGGGACACTGAAGCTTTCTTT. It yields the protein CASKIRDTEAFF. Combining the CDR3 with reference TRBV28 and TRBJ1-1 gives the whole variable domain DVKVTQSSRYLVKRTGEKVFLECVQDMDHENMFWYRQDPGLGLRLIYFSYDVKMKEKGDIPEGYSVSREKKERFSLILESASTNQTSMYLCASKIRDTEAFFGQGTRLTVV.

The V and J genes are TRBV2 and TRBJ2-3; tentatively, D is TRBD2 (5 bases). The ends were cut back, 4 bases at V and 6 bases at J, with 17 bases in the middle. Germline CDR1 reads SNHLY; CDR2 reads FYNNEI. The CDR3 contains 15 residues. CDR3 sequence reads: CASSVREPISDTQYF. DNA of the CDR3: TGTGCCAGCAGTGTCCGGGAACCCATTTCCGATACGCAGTATTTT.

This clone showed up just once. The chain has TRBV7-8 and TRBJ1-1; a weak D match, TRBD1 (6 bases). With 7 bases removed from V and 1 base from J, the gap between germline ends came to 13 bases. Germline V gene sequence: CDR1 SGHVS, CDR2 FQNEAQ. The CDR3 contains 14 residues. The CDR3 loop is CASMVRGWNTEAFF. In DNA, the CDR3 is TGTGCCAGCATGGTCAGGGGTTGGAACACTGAAGCTTTCTTT.

The CDR3 coding sequence is TGTGCCAGCACCATGTCCCGTTTGGGACAGAACACTGAAGCTTTCTTT. Amino acid sequence: CASTMSRLGQNTEAFF. The V gene is TRBV28, the J gene TRBJ1-1; D might be TRBD1 (6 bases). Trimming shortened V by 7 bases and J by 1 base, and 19 bases separated the two germline ends. From germline, CDR1 is MDHEN and CDR2 SYDVKM. CDR3 length: 16 amino acids.

The CDR3 region has the DNA TGTGCCAGCAGTTTGGGGGGGTCACGTTATCACGGGACCCAGTACTTC. Its translation: CASSLGGSRYHGTQYF. The chain links TRBV28 to TRBJ2-5, with TRBD2 identical over 7 bases. This CDR3 spans 16 amino acids. With 3 bases clipped from V and 7 bases from J, the junction kept 14 bases outside the gene matches. CDR1 and CDR2 from the germline V gene are MDHEN and SYDVKM.

The chain has TRBV7-6 and TRBJ2-7; a possible D gene is TRBD1 (6 bases). This CDR3 spans 12 amino acids. V was trimmed by 5 bases and J by 4 bases, leaving 9 bases between them. CDR1 and CDR2 (germline): SGHVS, FNYEAQ. Written as DNA, the CDR3 is TGTGCCAGCAGCAATACAGGGTACGAGCAGTACTTC. It specifies CASSNTGYEQYF. The full variable domain, with the rest looked up from reference TRBV7-6 and TRBJ2-7, is GAGVSQSPRYKVTKRGQDVALRCDPISGHVSLYWYRQALGQGPEFLTYFNYEAQQDKSGLPNDRFSAERPEGSISTLTIQRTEQRDSAMYRCASSNTGYEQYFGPGTRLTVT.

The rearrangement uses TRBV9 and TRBJ2-7, with 14 positions matching TRBD2. CDR1 is SGDLS and CDR2 is YYNGEE in the germline V gene. Trimming at V came to 2 bases and at J to 2 bases, leaving 6 bases not matched to a gene. CDR3 length: 17 amino acids. The CDR3 is CASSVGRLAGGTYEQYF. CDR3 sequence (DNA): TGTGCCAGCAGCGTTGGGAGACTAGCGGGAGGGACCTACGAGCAGTACTTC.

V usage is TRBV18 and J usage is TRBJ2-3; D might be TRBD2 (6 bases). This CDR3 is 14 amino acids long. Germline CDR1 is KGHSH and CDR2 is LQKENI. Trimming cost V 0 bases and J 6 bases, with 10 bases left between them. The CDR3, as DNA: TGTGCCAGCTCACCACCGGGAGGACTTGATACGCAGTATTTT. Protein sequence: CASSPPGGLDTQYF.

V gene TRBV7-2 combines with J gene TRBJ2-2, with TRBD2 matching 7 bases. Germline V lookup: CDR1 SGHTA, CDR2 FQGNSA. With 3 bases clipped from V and 0 bases from J, the junction kept 10 bases outside the gene matches. The CDR3 covers 18 residues. CDR3 region: CASSFLTRGLSNTGELFF. CDR3 nucleotides: TGTGCCAGCAGCTTCTTAACCCGGGGACTATCGAACACCGGGGAGCTGTTTTTT.

V is TRBV2 and J is TRBJ2-7; 7 bases are a match to TRBD1. Germline CDR1 reads SNHLY; CDR2 reads FYNNEI. Trimming removed 2 bases from V and 9 bases from J; junction bases left unmatched: 10. The CDR3 is made up of 14 amino acids. The CDR3 loop is CASSEQGVTEGQYF. DNA for the CDR3: TGTGCCAGCAGTGAACAGGGGGTGACAGAGGGGCAGTACTTC.

V and J are TRBV18 and TRBJ1-2; D is ambiguous. V lost 0 bases and J lost 2, with 7 bases in between. The CDR3 covers 14 residues. Per the germline V gene, CDR1 is KGHSH and CDR2 is LQKENI. The CDR3 DNA follows: TGTGCCAGCTCACCACCGGAGGGCAACTATGGCTACACCTTC. Its translation is CASSPPEGNYGYTF. The full variable domain, with the rest looked up from reference TRBV18 and TRBJ1-2, is NAGVMQNPRHLVRRRGQEARLRCSPMKGHSHVYWYRQLPEEGLKFMVYLQKENIIDESGMPKERFSAEFPKEGPSILRIQQVVRGDSAAYFCASSPPEGNYGYTFGSGTRLTVV.

The rearrangement joins TRBV28 to TRBJ2-7, with 10 bases aligning to TRBD2. CDR3 length equals 17 residues. Germline trimming cut 3 bases from V and 6 bases from J; bases unmatched to any gene: 14. Germline-derived CDR1 and CDR2 are MDHEN and SYDVKM. The CDR3 coding sequence is TGTGCCAGCAGTTTCCGCCTAGCGGGAGCCGAACCAGGCGAGCAGTACTTC. Translation: CASSFRLAGAEPGEQYF.

This sequence joins TRBV5-8 and TRBJ1-1; D is perhaps TRBD1 (6 bases). V was clipped by 3 bases and J by 5 bases, with 11 bases between them. Germline V gives CDR1 SGHTS, CDR2 YDEGEE. The CDR3 consists of 13 residues. The CDR3 sequence is CASSSYRDTEAFF. The CDR3 DNA reads TGTGCCAGCAGCTCCTACAGGGATACTGAAGCTTTCTTT.

The chain joins TRBV28 to TRBJ2-5, with 8 bases identical to TRBD1. In germline, CDR1 is MDHEN, CDR2 SYDVKM. The CDR3 loop spans 13 amino acids. With 3 bases clipped from V and 10 bases from J, the junction kept 7 bases outside the gene matches. CDR3 coding DNA: TGTGCCAGCAGTTTCCCCGACAGGGGCGGCCAGTACTTC. Translating gives CASSFPDRGGQYF.

The V gene is TRBV7-8, the J gene TRBJ2-2; 16 bases fit TRBD2. V lost 3 bases and J lost 5; bases outside the gene matches: 0. The CDR3 covers 16 residues. Germline CDR1 reads SGHVS; CDR2 reads FQNEAQ. CDR3 loop: CASSLGLAGGTGELFF. The CDR3 DNA is TGTGCCAGCAGCTTGGGACTAGCGGGAGGGACCGGGGAGCTGTTTTTT.

The sample holds a few counts of this clone. This chain connects TRBV6-5 to TRBJ2-5; tentatively, D is TRBD1 (6 bases). CDR1 is MNHEY, CDR2 SVGAGI, per germline. The CDR3 runs 13 residues. Trimming stripped 5 bases from V and 2 bases from J, with 9 bases between. CDR3 protein: CASSQQGQETQYF. The CDR3 coding sequence is TGTGCCAGCAGTCAACAGGGACAAGAGACCCAGTACTTC.

This chain uses TRBV7-9 with TRBJ2-3; D perhaps matches TRBD2 (6 bases). This CDR3 has 15 amino acids. V lost 3 bases to trimming and J lost 3 bases, with 13 bases between them. CDR1 SEHNR and CDR2 FQNEAQ come from the germline V gene (reference sequence). In DNA form, the CDR3 reads TGTGCCAGCAGCTTCCTTAGCGGCAAAACAGATACGCAGTATTTT. It encodes CASSFLSGKTDTQYF.

The chain has TRBV7-9 and TRBJ2-1; possibly TRBD2 for D (5 bases). Germline V gives CDR1 SEHNR, CDR2 FQNEAQ (reference sequence). This CDR3 has 14 amino acids. Trimming pared 4 bases from V and 3 bases from J, leaving 10 bases between. The CDR3 region is CASSWTGGYNEQFF. The CDR3 DNA reads TGTGCCAGCAGCTGGACCGGAGGCTACAATGAGCAGTTCTTC.

J is TRBJ2-7 and V is TRBV28; 7 nucleotides agree with TRBD2. This CDR3 contains 15 residues. Germline V gene sequence: CDR1 MDHEN, CDR2 SYDVKM. V lost 6 bases to trimming and J lost 6 bases; unmatched junction nucleotides: 14. The CDR3, as DNA: TGTGCCAGCAGCAACTCCCCGGGACTACGCGCCGAGCAGTACTTC. It is translated as CASSNSPGLRAEQYF.

In this sample, this clone turned up a few times. The rearrangement links TRBV11-2 to TRBJ2-7; D is possibly TRBD2 (5 bases). Germline values: CDR1 SGHAT, CDR2 FQNNGV. V was clipped by 5 bases and J by 6 bases, with 20 bases between them. The CDR3 extends over 15 amino acids. The CDR3 spells CASSRFRDEGAEQYF. For the CDR3, the DNA is TGTGCCAGCAGCCGCTTCCGGGATGAGGGAGCCGAGCAGTACTTC.

The CDR3 DNA follows: TGTGCCAGCAGCTTGGTGGGTCCAGGGGGCGGTGGCTACACCTTC. Translated: CASSLVGPGGGGYTF. This chain joins TRBV5-4 and TRBJ1-2, with 8 bases aligning to TRBD1. Germline trimming cut 0 bases from V and 7 bases from J; bases unmatched to any gene: 8. Per the germline V gene, CDR1 is SGHNT and CDR2 is YYREEE (reference sequence). This CDR3 has 15 residues.

The CDR3 nucleotides read TGTGCCAGCAGCCGACAGCAAGCGGGAGAAGAGACCCAGTACTTC. Its protein is CASSRQQAGEETQYF. The gene calls are TRBV11-3 and TRBJ2-5; 8 nucleotides match TRBD2. The V gene's germline CDR1 is SGHNT and CDR2 YENEEA. The CDR3 extends over 15 amino acids. Trimming cost V 5 bases and J 3 bases; bases outside gene matches: 8.

The rearrangement links TRBV5-6 to TRBJ2-7, with 10 bases that match TRBD1. With V trimmed by 2 bases and J by 3 bases, 11 bases remained unmatched. CDR1 is SGHDT, CDR2 YYEEEE, per germline. The CDR3 length is 17 residues. DNA of the CDR3: TGTGCCAGCAGCTTACGGGACAGGGGCCCTCTTTACTACGAGCAGTACTTC. This codes for CASSLRDRGPLYYEQYF.

This clone was observed a handful of times. The gene calls are TRBV28 and TRBJ1-1, with 9 bases identical to TRBD1. J gave up 11 bases and V 4 bases, and 14 bases lay outside the gene matches. The germline CDR1 and CDR2 sequences are MDHEN and SYDVKM. This CDR3 contains 15 residues. CDR3 sequence (DNA): TGTGCCAGCAGTTCGGGGGACAGGGTCGCTGTAATGGCTTTCTTT. Translated: CASSSGDRVAVMAFF.

The rearrangement links TRBV2 to TRBJ2-3; a weak D match, TRBD2 (5 bases). The CDR3 length is 15 residues. Trimming shortened V by 2 bases and J by 2 bases, and 11 bases separated the two germline ends. The germline gives CDR1 SNHLY, CDR2 FYNNEI. The CDR3 bases are TGTGCCAGCAGTGAAAATTGGGGAGACACAGATACGCAGTATTTT. This translates into CASSENWGDTDTQYF.

This clone was detected only a few times. This rearrangement joins TRBV28 to TRBJ2-7; tentative D call: TRBD1 (6 bases). In germline, CDR1 is MDHEN, CDR2 SYDVKM. The CDR3 consists of 13 residues. Trimming took off 9 bases at V and 6 bases at J, with 18 bases between the two ends. CDR3 coding DNA: TGTGCCAGTGCCTTGATACAGGGAGTCGAGCAGTACTTC. Protein sequence: CASALIQGVEQYF.

The rearrangement links TRBV28 to TRBJ1-1, with 7 positions matching TRBD1. CDR3 length: 14 residues. Germline V gene lookup returns CDR1 MDHEN and CDR2 SYDVKM. With 5 bases clipped from V and 3 bases from J, the junction kept 6 bases outside the gene matches. For the CDR3, the DNA is TGTGCCAGCAGTCCCGGACAGGTTGACACTGAAGCTTTCTTT. Translating it yields CASSPGQVDTEAFF.

The chain links TRBV25-1 to TRBJ2-7; TRBD1 might be the D (6 bases). The CDR3 loop spans 15 amino acids. The V end lost 5 bases, the J end lost 2 bases, and 16 bases lay between the germline ends. CDR1 and CDR2 (germline): MGHDK, SYGVNS. DNA for the CDR3: TGTGCCAGCAGTCCCGTGTGGCAGGGGACCTACGAGCAGTACTTC. Its translation is CASSPVWQGTYEQYF.